Below are 21 T cell receptor beta chains sequenced from a single sample in a study of cytomegalovirus exposure and HLA in healthy donors. Primers for the PCR totalled 60 Vbeta and 13 Jbeta. Data came from immunoSEQ multiplex PCR; TCRdb stores just in-frame clones and leaves some out. The sample has approximately 140,000 clones; 79% are singletons. Sequencing was performed on PBMCs. These receptors were collected from a middle-aged man in good health and CMV-seropositive.

The V and J genes are TRBV6-5 and TRBJ2-5; D is perhaps TRBD1 (5 bases). The germline gives CDR1 MNHEY, CDR2 SVGAGI. The length of the CDR3 is 14 residues. The CDR3 region has the DNA TGTGCTAGTCGGCAGGGCGGATCCAGGGAGACCCAGTACTTC. It specifies CASRQGGSRETQYF.

The J gene is TRBJ1-1, the V gene TRBV5-1, with D maybe TRBD1 (6 bases). The CDR3 is 13 amino acids. Trimming cost V 8 bases and J 2 bases, with 13 bases left between them. The germline V gene encodes CDR1 SGHRS and CDR2 YFSETQ. The CDR3 DNA reads TGCGCCAGTACCGGGACAAGTAACACTGAAGCTTTCTTT. Translated, it gives CASTGTSNTEAFF.

The rearrangement uses TRBV6-6 and TRBJ2-7, with 9 bases lining up with TRBD1. Germline loops: CDR1 MNHNY, CDR2 SVGAGI (reference sequence). The length of the CDR3 is 14 residues. V lost 7 bases, J lost 2 bases, and 6 bases stayed unmatched. The CDR3 loop reads CASTEGQGTYEQYF. The CDR3 bases are TGTGCCAGCACCGAGGGACAGGGAACCTACGAGCAGTACTTC.

This chain connects TRBV29-1 to TRBJ1-2, with unresolved D. The CDR3 runs to 12 residues. Trimming took off 2 bases at V and 2 bases at J, with 6 bases between the two ends. Germline V CDR1 and CDR2: SQVTM, ANQGSEA. CDR3 sequence reads: CSVELQNYGYTF. CDR3 nucleotide sequence: TGCAGCGTTGAATTACAGAACTATGGCTACACCTTC.

The chain has TRBV4-1 and TRBJ1-5; D is undetermined. Germline assignment: CDR1 MGHRA and CDR2 YSYEKL. V was cut by 5 bases and J by 7 bases, with 15 bases left in between. The CDR3 contains 14 residues. The CDR3 reads CASSGLAADQPQHF. CDR3 nucleotide sequence: TGCGCCAGCAGCGGCTTAGCAGCGGACCAGCCCCAGCATTTT.

The chain recombines TRBV7-9 with TRBJ1-4, with D hard to call. The CDR3 runs 14 residues. Per the germline V gene, CDR1 is SEHNR and CDR2 is FQNEAQ (reference sequence). V was pared by 3 bases and J by 4 bases, with 9 bases between. CDR3 DNA sequence: TGTGCCAGCAGCTTGCCACCGGGTAATGAAAAACTGTTTTTT. It is translated as CASSLPPGNEKLFF.

The rearrangement joins TRBV5-1 to TRBJ1-2, with unresolved D. Trimming took 0 bases from V and 4 from J, leaving 7 bases between them. The CDR3 spans 13 residues. Germline values: CDR1 SGHRS, CDR2 YFSETQ. The CDR3 region is CASSLERSYGYTF. The CDR3 DNA reads TGCGCCAGCAGCTTGGAACGGTCCTATGGCTACACCTTC.

The chain is built from TRBV5-1 and TRBJ2-7; D is perhaps TRBD2 (5 bases). Germline CDR1 SGHRS, CDR2 YFSETQ. Trimming cost V 2 bases and J 5 bases, with 11 bases left between them. The CDR3 covers 13 residues. In DNA, the CDR3 is TGCGCCAGCAGCTTTCGATCCGGGAACGAGCAGTACTTC. As protein: CASSFRSGNEQYF.

In this sample, this clone turned up a few times. At one boundary the junction diverges from the germline segment, which might be a read error. The chain has TRBV7-9 and TRBJ2-7, with D possibly being TRBD1 (5 bases). CDR3 length: 15 amino acids. CDR1 SEHNR and CDR2 FQNEAQ come from the germline V gene (reference sequence). This chain's CDR3 is CSSSSDRMSSYEQYF. The CDR3 DNA follows: TGTTCCAGCAGCTCAGACAGAATGAGCTCCTACGAGCAGTACTTC.

The chain recombines TRBV4-1 with TRBJ1-5; D call uncertain. V was clipped by 0 bases and J by 3 bases, with 9 bases between them. CDR1 and CDR2 (germline): MGHRA, YSYEKL. CDR3 length: 15 amino acids. The CDR3 reads CASSQDNRNNQPQHF. In DNA, the CDR3 is TGCGCCAGCAGCCAAGATAACAGAAACAATCAGCCCCAGCATTTT.

V gene TRBV6-1 combines with J gene TRBJ2-1; 7 nucleotides match TRBD1. With V trimmed by 3 bases and J by 0 bases, 2 bases remained unmatched. The germline V gene has CDR1 MNHNS and CDR2 SASEGT. The CDR3 runs 15 residues. The CDR3 coding sequence is TGTGCCAGCAGTGAGGCAGGGGGCTCCTACAATGAGCAGTTCTTC. It translates to CASSEAGGSYNEQFF.

This clone was found a few times. This chain connects TRBV25-1 to TRBJ1-1, with unresolved D. The CDR3 extends over 13 amino acids. Trimming removed 3 bases at V and 0 bases at J, with 5 bases between. Germline CDR1 reads MGHDK; CDR2 reads SYGVNS. This CDR3 reads CASSDPLNTEAFF. The CDR3 region has the DNA TGTGCCAGCAGTGATCCCTTGAACACTGAAGCTTTCTTT.

J is TRBJ2-7 and V is TRBV13, with TRBD2 matching 11 bases. The CDR3 has 15 amino acids. The germline V gene encodes CDR1 PRHDT and CDR2 FYEKMQ (reference sequence). The J segment lost 6 bases and the V segment lost 5 bases, leaving 9 bases of the junction unmatched. In nucleotides, the CDR3 is TGTGCCAGCAGCCAACCGGCTAGCGGGAGGCCCGAGCAGTACTTC. The encoded protein is CASSQPASGRPEQYF.

The chain uses TRBV7-3 and TRBJ2-7; maybe TRBD2 (5 bases). Per the germline V gene, CDR1 is SGHTA and CDR2 is FQGTGA. Between the trimmed V and J ends, which lost 8 bases and 7 bases, there was a span of 27 bases. There are 16 residues in the CDR3. This CDR3 is CASRVVRPRGLGEQYF. DNA of the CDR3: TGTGCCAGCCGTGTGGTACGGCCCCGAGGGTTGGGTGAGCAGTACTTC.

The V gene is TRBV6-1, the J gene TRBJ1-6; 8 bases match TRBD1. Per the germline V gene, CDR1 is MNHNS and CDR2 is SASEGT. Trimming cost V 5 bases and J 8 bases; bases outside gene matches: 5. The CDR3 spans 14 residues. CDR3 bases: TGTGCCAGCAGTCCTGGGACAGGAGATTCACCCCTCCACTTT. It is translated as CASSPGTGDSPLHF.

This clone has just a few counts. The CDR3 bases are TGTGCCAGCGGGAGGACCTCGCGCCGGGACGGTGGCACAGATACGCAGTATTTT. It encodes CASGRTSRRDGGTDTQYF. The gene calls are TRBV27 and TRBJ2-3, with D perhaps matching TRBD2 (6 bases). The germline V gene encodes CDR1 MNHEY and CDR2 SMNVEV (reference sequence). The CDR3 runs 18 residues. Trimming pared 8 bases from V and 1 base from J, leaving 25 bases between.

This clone was detected only once. The V call is TRBV5-1, the J call TRBJ2-3, with TRBD2 identical over 10 bases. Germline loops: CDR1 SGHRS, CDR2 YFSETQ. With V trimmed by 3 bases and J by 4 bases, 2 bases remained unmatched. The CDR3 runs to 14 residues. CDR3 DNA sequence: TGCGCCAGCAGCTACGGACTAGCGGCAGATACGCAGTATTTT. Translation: CASSYGLAADTQYF.

J is TRBJ2-3 and V is TRBV4-1; a weak D match, TRBD2 (6 bases). Trimming stripped 7 bases from V and 2 bases from J, with 13 bases between. CDR1 is MGHRA and CDR2 is YSYEKL in the germline V gene. The CDR3 sequence is 14 residues long. CDR3: CASTRLEATDTQYF. The CDR3 DNA reads as TGCGCCAGCACCCGACTAGAAGCCACAGATACGCAGTATTTT.

The rearrangement links TRBV7-8 to TRBJ2-6; D may be TRBD2 (6 bases). This CDR3 spans 19 amino acids. Trimming stripped 4 bases from V and 1 base from J, with 20 bases between. The germline V gene has CDR1 SGHVS and CDR2 FQNEAQ. CDR3 protein: CASSSRIRGKGSGANVLTF. The CDR3 DNA reads TGTGCCAGCAGCTCACGAATCCGGGGGAAGGGGTCTGGGGCCAACGTCCTGACTTTC.

The chain links TRBV11-2 to TRBJ2-7, with D possibly being TRBD2 (6 bases). The CDR3 runs to 13 residues. V was pared by 6 bases and J by 5 bases, with 14 bases between. Germline V gene sequence: CDR1 SGHAT, CDR2 FQNNGV. The CDR3 bases are TGTGCCAGCAGGGTATATGGCGGGGACGAGCAGTACTTC. Its protein product is CASRVYGGDEQYF.

The J gene is TRBJ1-2, the V gene TRBV6-5, with 10 positions matching TRBD1. CDR1 is MNHEY and CDR2 is SVGAGI in the germline V gene. This CDR3 is built from 14 residues. V lost 8 bases, J lost 2 bases, and 5 bases stayed unmatched. In nucleotides, the CDR3 is TGTGCCAGCCGCGGGGGACAGGGGAACTATGGCTACACCTTC. Its protein is CASRGGQGNYGYTF.